These 4 T cell receptor beta chains were sequenced from one sample in a study of blood T cell repertoires in COVID-19. Repertoires were generated with immunoSEQ multiplex PCR, while TCRdb's copy carries only in-frame clones and drops some. The top ten clones hold under 25% of a sample with around 70,000 clones, roughly 79% of them seen once. The material sequenced was peripheral blood. Receptor source: a man aged 70 or older with acute or convalescent COVID-19.

This clone occurred a few times. The chain is built from TRBV5-4 and TRBJ2-1, with no clear D. Germline CDR1 SGHNT, CDR2 YYREEE (reference sequence). With 4 bases removed from V and 3 bases from J, the gap between germline ends came to 8 bases. The CDR3 contains 13 residues. CDR3 sequence reads: CASSPERYNEQFF. CDR3 nucleotides: TGTGCCAGCAGCCCGGAGCGCTACAATGAGCAGTTCTTC.

V usage is TRBV27 and J usage is TRBJ2-2; TRBD2 matches 11 bases. Trimming cost V 6 bases and J 5 bases; bases outside gene matches: 11. This CDR3 is built from 17 residues. Germline lookup yields CDR1 MNHEY and CDR2 SMNVEV (reference sequence). CDR3 in amino acids: CASRAPGLAVKTGELFF. The DNA for the CDR3 is TGTGCCAGCAGAGCCCCGGGACTAGCGGTTAAAACCGGGGAGCTGTTTTTT.

The chain carries TRBV2 and TRBJ2-2; maybe TRBD2 (5 bases). This CDR3 has 14 amino acids. Trimming removed 2 bases from V and 3 bases from J, with 7 bases in between. CDR1 and CDR2 from the germline V gene are SNHLY and FYNNEI. CDR3 in DNA: TGTGCCAGCAGTGAATTGCGGGACACCGGGGAGCTGTTTTTT. Protein product: CASSELRDTGELFF.

This clone was observed a few times. The chain employs TRBV28 and TRBJ2-3; the match to TRBD2 covers 8 bases. This CDR3 comprises 16 residues. Unmatched junction bases numbered 7, after V lost 5 bases and J lost 0 bases. The germline CDR1 and CDR2 sequences are MDHEN and SYDVKM. CDR3 amino acids: CASSPIAGPSTDTQYF. In DNA, the CDR3 is TGTGCCAGCAGTCCAATAGCGGGACCTAGCACAGATACGCAGTATTTT.